The 27 T cell receptor beta chains below were found in one sample sequenced in a study of T cell repertoires in cytomegalovirus infection. From the reads, TCRdb called clonotypes with MiXCR, one entry per CDR3 protein. Of over 95,000 distinct CDR3 sequences listed, roughly 31% are singletons. Their antigens are not known. This specimen consisted of CD8+ T cells from cultured PBMCs, obtained from culture after CMV antigen stimulation. All receptors come from a human donor in good health (CMV status not recorded). Some clones in this sample may be carry-over from other donors' samples.

This clonotype was seen ten or more times. The genes are TRBV10-3 and TRBJ1-5, with D possibly being TRBD1 (6 bases). The CDR3 spans 18 residues. Germline CDR1 reads ENHRY; CDR2 reads SYGVKD. V lost 4 bases and J lost 2, with 21 bases in between. The CDR3 spells CAISGPPGGGDGNQPQHF. The CDR3 region has the DNA TGTGCCATCAGTGGGCCCCCCGGGGGGGGCGACGGCAATCAGCCCCAGCATTTT.

This rearrangement joins TRBV6-1 to TRBJ1-3, with D maybe TRBD1 (6 bases). This CDR3 comprises 16 residues. Germline CDR1 and CDR2: MNHNS and SASEGT. V lost 1 base, J lost 4 bases, and 14 bases lay in between. The CDR3 DNA reads as TGTGCCAGCAGTGAAGTGGATATGGACAGAGGAAACACCATATATTTT. Its protein product is CASSEVDMDRGNTIYF.

The CDR3 protein is CASSSRLAYEQYF. CDR3 nucleotide sequence: TGTGCCAGCAGTTCCCGACTAGCCTACGAGCAGTACTTC. This chain links TRBV6-1 with TRBJ2-7; a possible D gene is TRBD2 (6 bases). The CDR3 has 13 residues. Per the germline V gene, CDR1 is MNHNS and CDR2 is SASEGT. Trimming pared 5 bases from V and 2 bases from J, leaving 10 bases between.

The chain has TRBV20-1 and TRBJ1-1; D is unresolved. Trimming stripped 3 bases from V and 4 bases from J, with 12 bases between. This CDR3 is 13 amino acids long. The germline V gene has CDR1 DFQATT and CDR2 SNEGSKA (reference sequence). CDR3 DNA sequence: TGCAGTGCTAGGGTTCCCCGGGGCACTGAAGCTTTCTTT. As protein: CSARVPRGTEAFF.

This clonotype was counted between two and nine times. V gene TRBV28 combines with J gene TRBJ2-5; 7 bases are shared with TRBD1. Unmatched junction bases numbered 3, after V lost 4 bases and J lost 1 base. Germline loops: CDR1 MDHEN, CDR2 SYDVKM. The CDR3 runs to 14 residues. CDR3: CASSSRDSQETQYF. The CDR3 DNA sequence: TGTGCCAGCAGTTCCCGGGACAGCCAAGAGACCCAGTACTTC. The whole variable domain, remainder taken from reference TRBV28 and TRBJ2-5, is DVKVTQSSRYLVKRTGEKVFLECVQDMDHENMFWYRQDPGLGLRLIYFSYDVKMKEKGDIPEGYSVSREKKERFSLILESASTNQTSMYLCASSSRDSQETQYFGPGTRLLVL.

This clonotype came up a few times. Written as DNA, the CDR3 is TGTGCCAGCAGCGAGGGGATAATACCGACAGGCGTTAATGAAAAACTGTTTTTT. Protein: CASSEGIIPTGVNEKLFF. The chain links TRBV2 to TRBJ1-4, with D maybe TRBD1 (6 bases). V lost 6 bases and J lost 4, with 24 bases in between. The CDR3 sequence is 18 residues long. Germline V gene lookup returns CDR1 SNHLY and CDR2 FYNNEI.

In this sample, this clonotype turned up once. The rearrangement uses TRBV11-2 and TRBJ2-5; 9 bases map to TRBD2. Unmatched junction bases numbered 5, after V lost 1 base and J lost 2 bases. Germline assignment: CDR1 SGHAT and CDR2 FQNNGV. CDR3 size: 16 residues. CDR3 sequence reads: CASSLVAGAIQETQYF. The CDR3 coding sequence is TGTGCCAGCAGCTTAGTAGCGGGGGCCATTCAAGAGACCCAGTACTTC.

At least ten counts were recorded for this clonotype. The chain couples TRBV28 to TRBJ2-1; possibly TRBD1 or TRBD2 for D (6 bases each). Germline V CDR1 and CDR2: MDHEN, SYDVKM. CDR3 length: 14 amino acids. Trimming took off 3 bases at V and 12 bases at J, with 18 bases between the two ends. CDR3 sequence (DNA): TGTGCCAGCAGTTTTAATCTCGGGGGCTTAAGGCAGTTCTTC. Amino acids: CASSFNLGGLRQFF.

This clonotype appeared a few times. The rearrangement links TRBV12-3 or TRBV12-4 to TRBJ2-3; D uncertain. The CDR3 totals 15 residues. V was clipped by 1 base and J by 2 bases, with 10 bases between them. The CDR3, as DNA: TGTGCCAGCAGTTTAGAAGCAGGTCCCACAGATACGCAGTATTTT. The encoded protein is CASSLEAGPTDTQYF.

This clonotype was counted many times. V usage is TRBV5-4 and J usage is TRBJ1-1, with D possibly being TRBD1 (5 bases). Trimming left V 4 bases short and J 2 bases short, with 15 bases between. Germline V gene data show CDR1 as SGHNT and CDR2 as YYREEE (reference sequence). This CDR3 has 15 amino acids. The CDR3 is CASSPTGTVNTEAFF. The CDR3 bases are TGTGCCAGCAGCCCCACCGGGACGGTCAACACTGAAGCTTTCTTT.

This sequence joins TRBV28 and TRBJ2-3; 10 positions match TRBD2. The CDR3 consists of 17 residues. J was trimmed by 5 bases and V by 2 bases; bases with no gene match: 10. Germline CDR1 reads MDHEN; CDR2 reads SYDVKM. CDR3 region: CASSLGPAGGPGDTQYF. CDR3 bases: TGTGCCAGCAGTTTAGGTCCAGCGGGGGGGCCAGGAGATACGCAGTATTTT.

This chain uses TRBV6-5 with TRBJ1-5; tentative D call: TRBD1 (5 bases). The CDR3 totals 17 residues. CDR1 and CDR2 (germline): MNHEY, SVGAGI. V lost 2 bases and J lost 6, with 20 bases in between. In DNA, the CDR3 is TGTGCCAGCAGTTACCAAGCCCCAGGGAGCGGAACTCAGCCCCAGCATTTT. The encoded protein is CASSYQAPGSGTQPQHF.

This clonotype came up many times. The gene calls are TRBV7-9 and TRBJ2-3, with D maybe TRBD1 (5 bases). This CDR3 is built from 12 residues. Trimming left V 5 bases short and J 10 bases short, with 13 bases between. Looked up from germline, CDR1 is SEHNR and CDR2 is FQNEAQ (reference sequence). CDR3 residues: CASSPRQNPQYF. The CDR3 nucleotides are TGTGCCAGCAGCCCTCGACAGAATCCGCAGTATTTT.

Points on this clonotype: Germline is not matched at one junction end, which may reflect a read error. The genes are TRBV7-6 and TRBJ2-1; 9 nucleotides match TRBD2. The CDR3 totals 20 residues. Per germline, CDR1 SGHVS and CDR2 FNYEAQ. The CDR3: CVSSTGWSGGPPSSYNEQFF. Written as DNA, the CDR3 is TGTGTCAGCAGCACGGGTTGGAGCGGGGGGCCCCCCTCATCCTACAATGAGCAGTTCTTC.

This clonotype was seen ten or more times. The chain links TRBV6-1 to TRBJ2-5; TRBD2 matches 12 bases. The junction had 9 bases not matched to a gene; V was cut back by 8 bases and J by 5 bases. CDR1 and CDR2 from the germline V gene are MNHNS and SASEGT. This CDR3 comprises 15 residues. The CDR3 region is CASETSGGHGETQYF. CDR3 bases: TGTGCCAGCGAGACTAGCGGGGGCCATGGGGAGACCCAGTACTTC.

The genes are TRBV5-6 and TRBJ2-1; TRBD2 agrees at 8 bases. The V segment lost 0 bases and the J segment 5 bases; nucleotides outside the gene matches: 4. CDR3 length: 15 residues. CDR1 and CDR2 (germline): SGHDT, YYEEEE. CDR3 sequence: CASSLGSGGNNEQFF. The CDR3 nucleotides are TGTGCCAGCAGCTTGGGGAGCGGGGGCAACAATGAGCAGTTCTTC.

This clonotype turned up a few times. This chain links TRBV15 with TRBJ1-5; TRBD1 is a possible D gene (5 bases). Germline V gene lookup returns CDR1 LNHNV and CDR2 YYDKDF (reference sequence). The CDR3 contains 14 residues. V was clipped by 0 bases and J by 4 bases, with 7 bases between them. The CDR3 sequence is CATSREGRNQPQHF. In nucleotides, the CDR3 is TGTGCCACCAGCAGAGAGGGGCGAAATCAGCCCCAGCATTTT. The entire variable domain, with the rest obtained from reference TRBV15 and TRBJ1-5, is as follows: DAMVIQNPRYQVTQFGKPVTLSCSQTLNHNVMYWYQQKSSQAPKLLFHYYDKDFNNEADTPDNFQSRRPNTSFCFLDIRSPGLGDTAMYLCATSREGRNQPQHFGDGTRLSIL.

The chain links TRBV2 to TRBJ1-1, with a weak D call TRBD1 (6 bases). CDR3 length: 15 amino acids. The germline V gene encodes CDR1 SNHLY and CDR2 FYNNEI. Trimming removed 3 bases at V and 5 bases at J, with 16 bases between. The CDR3 region is CASSDQSTGYTEAFF. CDR3 sequence (DNA): TGTGCCAGCAGTGACCAGAGTACAGGGTATACTGAAGCTTTCTTT.

The chain couples TRBV7-1 to TRBJ2-5; TRBD1 agrees at 8 bases. TRBV7-1 is known as an ORF, though its function is uncertain. V lost 2 bases to trimming and J lost 4 bases; unmatched junction nucleotides: 9. The CDR3 spans 16 residues. DNA for the CDR3: TGTGCCAGCAGCTCATCCCAGGGGGCAAGGCGAGAGACCCAGTACTTC. Encoded protein: CASSSSQGARRETQYF.

This clonotype was seen a few times. The V and J genes are TRBV6-1 and TRBJ2-7; maybe TRBD1 (6 bases). Germline V gives CDR1 MNHNS, CDR2 SASEGT. Deletions cut 10 bases from V and 0 bases from J, with 19 bases between. The CDR3 is made up of 15 amino acids. This CDR3 is CATTTGEDTSYEQYF. The CDR3 DNA reads TGTGCCACTACGACAGGAGAAGATACCTCCTACGAGCAGTACTTC.

The chain recombines TRBV28 with TRBJ1-2; D is possibly TRBD1 (6 bases). Germline V gives CDR1 MDHEN, CDR2 SYDVKM. V was clipped by 3 bases and J by 7 bases, with 24 bases between them. CDR3 length: 17 residues. Here the CDR3 reads CASSFRRPQLGQRGYTF. The CDR3 coding sequence is TGTGCCAGCAGTTTCCGAAGACCCCAATTAGGACAGCGTGGCTACACCTTC.

As for this clonotype: Being one base from a much bigger clone, this may be a read error. The chain combines TRBV6-8 with TRBJ2-4; perhaps TRBD2 as D (5 bases). This CDR3 region has 13 residues. The V gene's germline CDR1 is MNHGY and CDR2 SAAAGT. The V end was cut by 10 bases, the J end by 3 bases, with 13 bases between. In DNA form, the CDR3 reads TGTGCCAACTCCCCCCGGGACAAAAACATTCAGTACTTC. As protein: CANSPRDKNIQYF.

Ten or more counts support this clonotype. CDR3 loop: CASNPGRNQPQHF. The CDR3, as DNA: TGTGCCAGCAACCCCGGGCGCAATCAGCCCCAGCATTTT. This chain links TRBV2 with TRBJ1-5; D gene unclear. Germline loops: CDR1 SNHLY, CDR2 FYNNEI. This CDR3 region has 13 residues. V was cut by 7 bases and J by 2 bases, with 9 bases left in between.

There are many counts of this clonotype. The chain combines TRBV7-2 with TRBJ1-4; no definite D call. V lost 5 bases, J lost 1 base, and 20 bases lay in between. The length of the CDR3 is 18 residues. Germline V gene sequence: CDR1 SGHTA, CDR2 FQGNSA. The CDR3 sequence is CASSESGTNFLTNEKLFF. The CDR3 DNA sequence: TGTGCCAGCAGCGAATCCGGAACGAACTTTCTAACTAATGAAAAACTGTTTTTT. Full variable domain (rest looked up from reference TRBV7-2 and TRBJ1-4): GAGVSQSPSNKVTEKGKDVELRCDPISGHTALYWYRQSLGQGLEFLIYFQGNSAPDKSGLPSDRFSAERTGGSVSTLTIQRTQQEDSAVYLCASSESGTNFLTNEKLFFGSGTQLSVL.

The table lists this clonotype with a few counts. This chain links TRBV28 with TRBJ1-1, with 11 bases fitting TRBD1. The CDR3 runs to 17 residues. The V gene's germline CDR1 is MDHEN and CDR2 SYDVKM. V dropped 2 bases and J dropped 0; count of bases not matched to a gene: 5. The CDR3 nucleotides read TGTGCCAGCAGTTTACGCTGGACAGGGGGCGTGAACACTGAAGCTTTCTTT. It codes for CASSLRWTGGVNTEAFF.

This clonotype has at least ten counts. The gene calls are TRBV4-1 and TRBJ1-5; D is uncertain. The length of the CDR3 is 13 residues. V lost 0 bases, J lost 7 bases, and 7 bases lay in between. Germline lookup yields CDR1 MGHRA and CDR2 YSYEKL. CDR3 amino acids: CASSQERRQPQHF. As DNA, the CDR3 is TGCGCCAGCAGCCAAGAGAGACGACAGCCCCAGCATTTT.

This clonotype has a handful of counts. This CDR3 reads CASGSVQGYGYTF. The CDR3 DNA sequence: TGTGCTAGTGGTTCGGTACAGGGTTACGGCTACACCTTC. The chain has TRBV12-5 and TRBJ1-2, with D perhaps matching TRBD1 (6 bases). V lost 4 bases to trimming and J lost 8 bases, with 14 bases between them. This CDR3 is 13 amino acids long. CDR1 LGHNT and CDR2 FRNRAP come from the germline V gene.